The 7 T cell receptor beta chains reported below all come from one sample, sequenced in a study of cytomegalovirus exposure and HLA in healthy donors. The table came from immunoSEQ multiplex PCR; TCRdb's copy has only in-frame clones and leaves some out. The data show roughly 180,000 clones, 86% seen once. Sequences were obtained from PBMCs. These TCRs come from a man aged 25 to 45 in good health and CMV-seropositive.

The rearrangement joins TRBV6-4 to TRBJ2-5; D is undetermined. Trimming shortened V by 8 bases and J by 5 bases, and 9 bases separated the two germline ends. Germline values: CDR1 MRHNA, CDR2 SNTAGT. The CDR3 has 11 amino acids. The CDR3 sequence: CASPGLETQYF. The CDR3, as DNA: TGTGCCAGCCCAGGTCTCGAGACCCAGTACTTC.

The chain uses TRBV27 and TRBJ2-4, with a weak D call TRBD2 (5 bases). The CDR3 contains 13 residues. Trimming shortened V by 6 bases and J by 6 bases, and 12 bases separated the two germline ends. Per germline, CDR1 MNHEY and CDR2 SMNVEV (reference sequence). The CDR3 is CASSPSEGNIQYF. The CDR3 DNA sequence: TGTGCCAGCAGCCCAAGTGAGGGAAACATTCAGTACTTC.

J is TRBJ2-1 and V is TRBV27; D gene uncertain. Germline CDR1 MNHEY, CDR2 SMNVEV (reference sequence). The length of the CDR3 is 14 residues. The V and J ends lost 0 bases and 5 bases respectively, with 8 bases between them. CDR3 DNA: TGTGCCAGCAGTTTATCCCCAGGAGACAATGAGCAGTTCTTC. Residues: CASSLSPGDNEQFF.

This chain links TRBV4-1 with TRBJ2-1, with 13 nucleotides matching TRBD2. V lost 0 bases and J lost 9; bases outside the gene matches: 5. The CDR3 sequence is 16 residues long. Germline V gene sequence: CDR1 MGHRA, CDR2 YSYEKL. The CDR3 loop reads CASSQDRLAGGGEQFF. The CDR3 DNA reads as TGCGCCAGCAGCCAAGATAGACTAGCGGGAGGAGGTGAGCAGTTCTTC.

The V and J genes are TRBV5-6 and TRBJ2-7; 7 bases map to TRBD1. The V and J ends lost 2 bases and 2 bases, in that order; junction bases with no gene match: 7. CDR1 is SGHDT and CDR2 is YYEEEE in the germline V gene. This CDR3 is built from 15 residues. The CDR3 reads CASSFGGQTAYEQYF. DNA for the CDR3: TGTGCCAGCAGCTTTGGGGGACAGACTGCCTACGAGCAGTACTTC.

V and J are TRBV11-2 and TRBJ2-1, with D maybe TRBD2 (6 bases). Germline CDR1 SGHAT, CDR2 FQNNGV. The CDR3 extends over 16 amino acids. V was pared by 3 bases and J by 1 base, with 13 bases between. In DNA form, the CDR3 reads TGTGCCAGCAGCTTCAGTTTTGGGGGGTCCTACAATGAGCAGTTCTTC. Translation gives CASSFSFGGSYNEQFF.

The J gene is TRBJ2-3, the V gene TRBV6-5; D assignment may be TRBD1 or TRBD2 (5 bases each). V lost 1 base to trimming and J lost 6 bases, with 11 bases between them. This CDR3 is 14 amino acids long. Germline V gene lookup returns CDR1 MNHEY and CDR2 SVGAGI. This CDR3 reads CASSYLRGEDTQYF. As DNA, the CDR3 is TGTGCCAGCAGTTACTTACGGGGCGAGGATACGCAGTATTTT.